The clone carrying this TCR beta chain was counted at least ten times. The CDR3 has 14 amino acids. V shed 6 bases and J 1 base; nucleotides not matched to a gene: 2. The germline gives CDR1 LNHDA, CDR2 SQIVND (reference sequence). This entry comes from a study of low-dose radiotherapy and immunotherapy resistance in tumors. Study details: With 1 Gy per fraction every two weeks, Cohort 2 accumulated 13 Gy across 26 weeks. Every two weeks, cyclophosphamide 200 mg/m2 was infused one day before radiation plus immunotherapy.

Indicated time point: after trial treatment. Sample treatment: LDRT plus nivolumab, ipilimumab, low-dose cyclophosphamide and aspirin (RACIN trial). Gene-specific TRAV and TRBV primers were used for first-strand cDNA, covering alpha and beta chains. TCR amplification ran 15 to 25 PCR cycles using constant-region and V-primer adapter primers. TCRdb used MiXCR to reprocess the reads, holding one entry per CDR3 protein. The sample has 95,000 to 100,000 distinct CDR3 sequences, less than 25% seen once. Material: PBMCs, obtained after low-dose radiotherapy plus immunotherapy. The chain employs TRBV19 and TRBJ2-3; 9 nucleotides agree with TRBD1. This sequence originates from a male donor with prostate cancer. Here the CDR3 reads CASRRTGGTDTQYF. CDR3 bases: TGTGCCAGTAGGAGGACAGGGGGCACAGATACGCAGTATTTT.